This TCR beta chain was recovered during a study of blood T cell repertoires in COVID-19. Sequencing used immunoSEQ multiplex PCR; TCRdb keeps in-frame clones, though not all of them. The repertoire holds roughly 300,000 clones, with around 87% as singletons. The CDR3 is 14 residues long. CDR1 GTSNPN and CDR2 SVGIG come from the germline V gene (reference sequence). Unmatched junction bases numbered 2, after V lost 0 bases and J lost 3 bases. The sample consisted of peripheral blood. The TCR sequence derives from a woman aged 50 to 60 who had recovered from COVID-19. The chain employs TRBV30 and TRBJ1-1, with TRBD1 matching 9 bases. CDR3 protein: CAWSVTGGDTEAFF. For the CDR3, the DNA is TGTGCCTGGAGTGTGACAGGGGGGGACACTGAAGCTTTCTTT.